This T cell receptor (beta chain) was captured in a study of OX40 agonist ivuxolimab in advanced cancers. Study as a whole: Dose-escalation patients suffered from hepatocellular carcinoma, melanoma, renal cell or head and neck cancer. Broader study findings: Low normalized T-cell clonal expansion was also seen in some nonresponders.

Libraries were prepared by immunoSEQ multiplex PCR; TCRdb keeps only in-frame clonotypes and omits some of them. The data contain roughly 72,000 clones, roughly 80% of them singletons. This clone showed up just a few times. Antigen: not known. The junction departs from germline at one end; a sequencing error may be responsible. The sample consisted of CD4+ or CD8+ T cells sorted from blood, taken in a trial of the OX40 agonist ivuxolimab. The TCR sequence derives from an adult with an advanced solid tumor such as melanoma, head and neck, liver or kidney cancer.

In DNA form, the CDR3 reads TGTGCCTTAGGCGTGAGGGGCGACGGCAACCAGCCCCAGCATTTT. Amino acids: CALGVRGDGNQPQHF. The chain has TRBV19 and TRBJ1-5, with D possibly TRBD1 on 5 matching bases. Per the germline V gene, CDR1 is LNHDA and CDR2 is SQIVND (reference sequence). This CDR3 has 15 amino acids.